The clone carrying this T cell receptor beta chain was counted at least ten times. This sample was included in a study of molecular identifiers for immune sequencing clone quantification. TCRdb recomputed calls from the PCR reads with MiXCR, one row per CDR3 protein. The sample holds about 68,000 distinct CDR3 sequences; around 18% are singletons and the top ten take about 1.5%. Per germline, CDR1 KGHDR and CDR2 SFDVKD. V lost 0 bases, J lost 4 bases, and 18 bases lay in between. The CDR3 extends over 18 amino acids. The rearrangement uses TRBV24-1 and TRBJ2-1; D unresolved. This sequence originates from a human donor in good health. Some libraries in this study had Jurkat cell RNA spiked in. Material: naive CD8+ T cells from blood, with Jurkat cell RNA spiked in. The subset is: FACS-sorted CD8+CD4-CCR7+CD45RA+ naive T cells. CDR3: CATSDLAIGSPKYNEQFF. DNA for the CDR3: TGTGCCACCAGTGATTTGGCCATAGGTAGTCCCAAATACAATGAGCAGTTCTTC.